The 28 T cell receptor beta chains given below trace back to one sample, sequenced in a study of T cells after yellow fever vaccination. TCRdb reanalysed the 5' RACE reads using MiXCR and keeps one entry per CDR3 protein. The table shows hundreds of thousands of distinct CDR3 sequences, with 8.7% occurring only once. The source material was PBMCs, sampled on the day of the first yellow fever vaccination. Receptors originate from a man younger than 35 who received the YFV17D yellow fever vaccine.

The V and J genes are TRBV28 and TRBJ2-5; 10 bases map to TRBD1. CDR3 length: 15 residues. The V gene end was trimmed by 5 bases and the J gene end by 5 bases; junction bases not matched to a gene: 8. Germline V gene data show CDR1 as MDHEN and CDR2 as SYDVKM. CDR3 DNA sequence: TGTGCCAGCAGTCCGACAGGGGGCCCAAGGGAGACCCAGTACTTC. It is translated as CASSPTGGPRETQYF.

This chain links TRBV5-1 with TRBJ2-5; TRBD2 is a possible D gene (6 bases). Deletions cut 1 base from V and 0 bases from J, with 10 bases between. CDR3 length: 15 residues. CDR1 and CDR2 from the germline V gene are SGHRS and YFSETQ. The CDR3 region is CASSLFGGYQETQYF. The DNA for the CDR3 is TGCGCCAGCAGCTTGTTTGGGGGGTACCAAGAGACCCAGTACTTC.

The chain links TRBV7-6 to TRBJ2-1; D might be TRBD2 (6 bases). Deletions cut 1 base from V and 0 bases from J, with 10 bases between. The V gene's germline CDR1 is SGHVS and CDR2 FNYEAQ. This CDR3 is 16 amino acids long. CDR3 in DNA: TGTGCCAGCAGCTTAGTGCGGGGTCCCTCCTACAATGAGCAGTTCTTC. Protein: CASSLVRGPSYNEQFF.

This clonotype was seen many times. The rearrangement joins TRBV20-1 to TRBJ2-1; D might be TRBD1 or TRBD2, each matching 5 bases. The germline V and J ends were trimmed by 1 base and 0 bases, with 13 bases remaining between them. The CDR3 totals 16 residues. Per the germline V gene, CDR1 is DFQATT and CDR2 is SNEGSKA (reference sequence). CDR3 loop: CSARAPGAGSYNEQFF. The DNA of the CDR3 is TGCAGTGCTAGAGCCCCCGGGGCCGGCTCCTACAATGAGCAGTTCTTC.

This clonotype was counted at least ten times. V usage is TRBV10-3 and J usage is TRBJ1-2; weak D call: TRBD1 (5 bases). Germline V gene lookup returns CDR1 ENHRY and CDR2 SYGVKD. The CDR3 has 14 amino acids. V was clipped by 6 bases and J by 1 base, with 12 bases between them. This CDR3 reads CAISPGGSNYGYTF. In DNA form, the CDR3 reads TGTGCCATCAGCCCCGGGGGAAGTAACTATGGCTACACCTTC.

The V call is TRBV20-1, the J call TRBJ2-7; D might be TRBD1 (6 bases). The V gene lost 4 bases and the J gene lost 0 bases, with 13 bases spanning the gap. Germline V CDR1 and CDR2: DFQATT, SNEGSKA (reference sequence). CDR3 length: 14 amino acids. In nucleotides, the CDR3 is TGCAGTGCTATCTACAGGGCCAACTCCTACGAGCAGTACTTC. Residues: CSAIYRANSYEQYF.

The CDR3 region has the DNA TGTGCCAGCAGTGAATACGCCGGGGACACCAGCCTCTATAATTCACCCCTCCACTTT. Translating it yields CASSEYAGDTSLYNSPLHF. V usage is TRBV25-1 and J usage is TRBJ1-6, with D perhaps matching TRBD1 (6 bases). Germline CDR1 is MGHDK and CDR2 is SYGVNS. V was trimmed by 0 bases and J by 3 bases, leaving 18 bases between them. The CDR3 is 19 amino acids.

Worth noting for this clonotype: Given a much more abundant clone one base away, this may be a read error. The chain employs TRBV5-5 and TRBJ2-1, with 9 bases identical to TRBD2. The germline V gene has CDR1 SGHKS and CDR2 YYEKEE (reference sequence). This CDR3 comprises 15 residues. CDR3 amino acids: CVSRLAGSSYNEQFF. CDR3 nucleotides: TGTGTCAGCAGGCTAGCGGGAAGCTCCTACAATGAGCAGTTCTTC.

This clonotype was seen only a few times. This chain joins TRBV5-1 and TRBJ1-6, with D unclear. The V gene lost 0 bases and the J gene lost 6 bases, with 13 bases spanning the gap. Per the germline V gene, CDR1 is SGHRS and CDR2 is YFSETQ. The length of the CDR3 is 16 residues. This CDR3 is CASSLDGEPINSPLHF. CDR3 nucleotide sequence: TGCGCCAGCAGCTTGGACGGGGAACCAATTAATTCACCCCTCCACTTT.

V usage is TRBV12-3 or TRBV12-4 and J usage is TRBJ1-5; 8 bases agree with TRBD1. J was trimmed by 3 bases and V by 5 bases; bases with no gene match: 12. CDR3 size: 17 residues. The CDR3 loop reads CASSRSLGTGFNQPQHF. The CDR3 DNA sequence: TGTGCCAGCAGTCGGAGTCTTGGGACAGGTTTCAATCAGCCCCAGCATTTT.

This chain connects TRBV20-1 to TRBJ2-7, with 11 nucleotides matching TRBD2. The CDR3 runs 15 residues. The germline CDR1 and CDR2 sequences are DFQATT and SNEGSKA (reference sequence). V was clipped by 3 bases and J by 3 bases; unmatched bases: 7. CDR3 in DNA: TGCAGTGCTAGTCCTACTAGCGGGGGTCTCTACGAGCAGTACTTC. It codes for CSASPTSGGLYEQYF.

This clonotype came up many times. V and J are TRBV5-1 and TRBJ2-3, with D perhaps assigned TRBD1 or TRBD2 (5 bases each). This CDR3 has 16 amino acids. The V end lost 3 bases, the J end lost 6 bases, and 20 bases lay between the germline ends. CDR1 is SGHRS and CDR2 is YFSETQ in the germline V gene. CDR3 in DNA: TGCGCCAGCAGCTCCGGGACGGGGTTACCTGGGGATACGCAGTATTTT. This sequence encodes CASSSGTGLPGDTQYF.

The chain combines TRBV3-1 with TRBJ2-5; the match to TRBD2 covers 8 bases. Germline CDR1 and CDR2: LGHDT and YNNKEL (reference sequence). The CDR3 loop spans 16 amino acids. With V trimmed by 4 bases and J by 5 bases, 12 bases remained unmatched. The CDR3 region is CASSLRTRSGGETQYF. The CDR3 DNA follows: TGTGCCAGCAGCCTCCGAACAAGGTCGGGGGGGGAGACCCAGTACTTC.

At least ten counts were recorded for this clonotype. J is TRBJ2-3 and V is TRBV6-1, with D perhaps being TRBD1 or TRBD2 (5 bases each). The germline V gene has CDR1 MNHNS and CDR2 SASEGT. V shed 11 bases and J shed 6 bases, with 18 bases lying between them. The CDR3 is 13 residues long. CDR3 in amino acids: CAGRGAALDTQYF. DNA for the CDR3: TGTGCCGGACGAGGGGCAGCCTTGGATACGCAGTATTTT.

In its sample, this clonotype was seen a few times. DNA of the CDR3: TGTGCCAGCAGTTCGCAGGAGGCGTCGGAGACCCAGTACTTC. It codes for CASSSQEASETQYF. The V and J genes are TRBV6-5 and TRBJ2-5, with D maybe TRBD2 (5 bases). Germline CDR1 reads MNHEY; CDR2 reads SVGAGI. The CDR3 contains 14 residues. Trimming cost V 4 bases and J 5 bases, with 14 bases left between them.

This clonotype was recorded many times. The chain recombines TRBV7-2 with TRBJ2-2; D could derive from TRBD1 or TRBD2 (6 bases each). With 5 bases removed from V and 3 bases from J, the gap between germline ends came to 16 bases. The length of the CDR3 is 16 residues. Germline CDR1 reads SGHTA; CDR2 reads FQGNSA. The CDR3 is CASSPKGGRDTGELFF. As DNA, the CDR3 is TGTGCCAGCAGCCCAAAAGGGGGGCGGGACACCGGGGAGCTGTTTTTT.

The chain links TRBV6-5 to TRBJ1-5; TRBD1 aligns across 10 bases. Germline V gene sequence: CDR1 MNHEY, CDR2 SVGAGI. Trimming at V came to 5 bases and at J to 6 bases, leaving 10 bases not matched to a gene. CDR3 size: 16 residues. As DNA, the CDR3 is TGTGCCAGCAGTACCCGGGGACAGGGGTTAGGTCAGCCCCAGCATTTT. It specifies CASSTRGQGLGQPQHF.

The sample holds many counts of this clonotype. J is TRBJ2-5 and V is TRBV29-1; 7 nucleotides line up with TRBD1. The CDR3 sequence is 13 residues long. Trimming at V came to 5 bases and at J to 4 bases, leaving 7 bases not matched to a gene. CDR1 SQVTM and CDR2 ANQGSEA come from the germline V gene. CDR3 DNA: TGCAGCGTTAGACAGGGATCAAGAGAGACCCAGTACTTC. Its protein is CSVRQGSRETQYF.

This clonotype was picked up a small number of times. The chain employs TRBV2 and TRBJ2-3; 9 bases agree with TRBD2. V trimming: 8 bases; J trimming: 6 bases; junction bases outside the gene matches: 12. This CDR3 region has 15 residues. Germline loops: CDR1 SNHLY, CDR2 FYNNEI. The DNA for the CDR3 is TGTGCCAGCGCGAGCGGGGGGACTTCAGGGGATACGCAGTATTTT. As protein: CASASGGTSGDTQYF.

In its sample, this clonotype was seen many times. The chain recombines TRBV12-3 or TRBV12-4 with TRBJ2-7; tentatively, D is TRBD1 or TRBD2 (6 bases each). Trimming stripped 3 bases from V and 6 bases from J, with 9 bases between. The CDR3 has 12 amino acids. The CDR3, as DNA: TGTGCCAGCAGTTTGGGGGGCGGCGAGCAGTACGTC. Translation gives CASSLGGGEQYV.

This chain links TRBV5-1 with TRBJ2-5; D remains ambiguous. CDR1 and CDR2 (germline): SGHRS, YFSETQ. This CDR3 has 15 amino acids. Trimming removed 2 bases at V and 3 bases at J, with 14 bases between. The DNA for the CDR3 is TGCGCCAGCAGCTTATCCTTGAGACACGAAGAGACCCAGTACTTC. This gives the protein CASSLSLRHEETQYF.

V is TRBV5-4 and J is TRBJ2-4; TRBD2 matches at 7 bases. Germline V gene data show CDR1 as SGHNT and CDR2 as YYREEE (reference sequence). V lost 5 bases and J lost 8; bases outside the gene matches: 7. The CDR3 spans 13 residues. The CDR3 DNA follows: TGTGCCAGCAGTCCGCGCGGGGGTGACATTCAGTACTTC. Translation gives CASSPRGGDIQYF.

This clonotype was detected many times. The chain carries TRBV20-1 and TRBJ2-3; D possibly corresponds to TRBD2 (8 bases). CDR1 DFQATT and CDR2 SNEGSKA come from the germline V gene (reference sequence). The CDR3 has 15 residues. The CDR3 DNA sequence: TGCAGGGCGCTGAGGGGGCGGGGGGCGGAAGATACGCAGTATTTT. Residues: CRALRGRGAEDTQYF.

The chain recombines TRBV7-9 with TRBJ2-1; perhaps D is TRBD1 or TRBD2 (6 bases each). The CDR3 covers 15 residues. The germline gives CDR1 SEHNR, CDR2 FQNEAQ (reference sequence). Trimming took off 11 bases at V and 6 bases at J, with 23 bases between the two ends. The DNA of the CDR3 is TGTGCCGGCGGGGCAACAGGGAAGATGGGCAATGAGCAGTTCTTC. Protein sequence: CAGGATGKMGNEQFF.

The chain joins TRBV4-1 to TRBJ1-1; D gene uncertain. Per germline, CDR1 MGHRA and CDR2 YSYEKL. CDR3 size: 14 residues. The V end was cut by 1 base, the J end by 0 bases, with 6 bases between. As DNA, the CDR3 is TGCGCCAGCAGCCAAGCGACAATGAACACTGAAGCTTTCTTT. Protein: CASSQATMNTEAFF.

CDR3 in amino acids: CASSAWTATSTDTQYF. The CDR3 coding sequence is TGTGCCAGCAGCGCGTGGACAGCAACTAGCACAGATACGCAGTATTTT. This sequence joins TRBV5-4 and TRBJ2-3; D might be TRBD1 (6 bases). Germline CDR1 and CDR2: SGHNT and YYREEE (reference sequence). CDR3 size: 16 residues. The V gene lost 4 bases and the J gene lost 0 bases, with 15 bases spanning the gap. Supplemented by reference TRBV5-4 and TRBJ2-3, the full variable domain reads ETGVTQSPTHLIKTRGQQVTLRCSSQSGHNTVSWYQQALGQGPQFIFQYYREEENGRGNFPPRFSGLQFPNYSSELNVNALELDDSALYLCASSAWTATSTDTQYFGPGTRLTVL.

This clonotype was detected ten times or more. V and J are TRBV6-2 or TRBV6-3 and TRBJ2-1; D not certain. Trimming took 2 bases from V and 5 from J, leaving 4 bases between them. Germline-derived CDR1 and CDR2 are MNHEY and SVGEGT. The CDR3 has 12 amino acids. In DNA, the CDR3 is TGTGCCAGCAGTTACCCCCACAATGAGCAGTTCTTC. Its translation is CASSYPHNEQFF.

V gene TRBV7-7 combines with J gene TRBJ2-5; D is undetermined. The germline V gene encodes CDR1 SSHAT and CDR2 FNYEAQ (reference sequence). The CDR3 extends over 13 amino acids. V lost 6 bases, J lost 2 bases, and 10 bases lay in between. CDR3 residues: CASSLTLQETQYF. The CDR3 coding sequence is TGTGCCAGCAGTTTGACTTTACAAGAGACCCAGTACTTC.